The clone carrying this T cell receptor beta chain came up a few times. Its target is not known. The sample comes from a study of T cell responses to AZD1222 COVID-19 vaccine. Study-level findings and limits: White British donors predominated, females outnumbered males, and clonal diversity was possibly underestimated. A rise in Spike-specific TCR breadth and depth followed two AZD1222 doses. Targeting of unmutated variant regions was reportedly seen in nearly half of spike-specific TCRs.

Using immunoSEQ multiplex PCR, the repertoire was profiled, and TCRdb retains in-frame clones only, with some absent. Among 80,000 to 90,000 clones listed, around nine tenths were seen once. J gave up 2 bases and V 1 base, and 6 bases lay outside the gene matches. Germline CDR1 SGDLS, CDR2 YYNGEE. The CDR3 has 17 residues. Sequencing was performed on peripheral blood, taken on day 0 of MenACWY control vaccination. This chain uses TRBV9 with TRBJ2-1; 10 bases line up with TRBD2. This TCR was sampled from an adult in good health. CDR3 sequence reads: CASSVSPGLAAYNEQFF. The CDR3, as DNA: TGTGCCAGCAGCGTATCCCCCGGACTAGCGGCCTACAATGAGCAGTTCTTC.